This T cell receptor beta chain was sequenced for a study of blood T cell repertoires in COVID-19. Study context: In each case, the material was cDNA or gDNA derived from T cells, B-cell-depleted T cells, or PBMCs.

The method was immunoSEQ multiplex PCR; TCRdb's version includes in-frame clones alone and lacks a portion of them. There are 140,000 to 150,000 clones in the sample; under 90% occur only once, and over 35% lies in the top ten. V was clipped by 4 bases and J by 5 bases; unmatched bases: 7. Per the germline V gene, CDR1 is LGHNA and CDR2 is YNFKEQ. This CDR3 comprises 14 residues. This sequence was found in a human donor in a cohort sampled during active COVID-19. The specimen was peripheral blood. The chain uses TRBV4-2 and TRBJ1-2; the match to TRBD1 covers 7 bases. Written as DNA, the CDR3 is TGTGCCAGCAGCCCTCCCACGGGACAGTATGGCTACACCTTC. Translated: CASSPPTGQYGYTF.